This T cell receptor beta chain was captured in a study of metastatic and nonmetastatic thyroid tumors. Overall study context: From malignant and benign thyroid patients, repertoires in blood and in tumor or nodule tissue were compared.

How the authors handled the data: Clinicopathological groups of papillary thyroid cancer showed CDR3 differences that were used to build a distant-metastasis classifier. TCRdb reassembled clones from the PCR reads with MiXCR. The authors' filters were not applied to this entry. The table lists about 7,100 clones, under 30% of them singletons. J lost 8 bases, V lost 3 bases, and 13 bases had no gene match. Per the germline V gene, CDR1 is SGDLS and CDR2 is YYNGEE. This CDR3 has 16 amino acids. General study points: The study reportedly found significantly higher TCR beta diversity in malignant thyroid tumors than benign nodules, in blood and tumor.

Points on this clone: The target antigen is unknown.

Every patient underwent thyroid surgery untreated. This TCR came from a male donor with papillary thyroid cancer or a benign thyroid nodule (not recorded which). Some clones in this sample may be carry-over from other donors' samples. V is TRBV9 and J is TRBJ2-1; 8 bases match TRBD2. The sequenced sample was adjacent normal tissue. The CDR3 DNA reads TGTGCCAGCAGCGGGGGGCCGGGACTAGTATTGCATGAGCAGTTCTTC. As protein: CASSGGPGLVLHEQFF.